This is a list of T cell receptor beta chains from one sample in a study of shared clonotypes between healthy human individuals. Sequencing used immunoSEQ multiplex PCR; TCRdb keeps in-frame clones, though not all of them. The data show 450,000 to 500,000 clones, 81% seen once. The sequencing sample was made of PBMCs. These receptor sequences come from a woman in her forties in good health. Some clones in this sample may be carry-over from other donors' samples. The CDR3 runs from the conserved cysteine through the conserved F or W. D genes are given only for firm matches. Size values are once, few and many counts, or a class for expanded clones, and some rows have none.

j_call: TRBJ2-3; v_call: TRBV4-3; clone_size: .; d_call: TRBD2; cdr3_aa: CASSQDRAGGADTQYF; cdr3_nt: TGCGCCAGCAGCCAAGATCGAGCGGGGGGCGCAGATACGCAGTATTTT
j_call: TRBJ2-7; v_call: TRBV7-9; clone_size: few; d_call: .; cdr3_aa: CASSRVGLGGAYEQYF; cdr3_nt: TGTGCCAGCAGCCGCGTAGGCCTTGGGGGAGCCTACGAGCAGTACTTC
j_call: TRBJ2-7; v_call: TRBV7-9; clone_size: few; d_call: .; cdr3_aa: CASSPTRLGVSYEQYF; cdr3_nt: TGTGCCAGCAGCCCAACCCGCCTTGGGGTGTCCTACGAGCAGTACTTC
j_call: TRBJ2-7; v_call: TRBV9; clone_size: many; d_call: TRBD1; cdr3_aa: CASSVGDRGLGEQYF; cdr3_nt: TGTGCCAGCAGCGTAGGGGACAGGGGGCTGGGCGAGCAGTACTTC
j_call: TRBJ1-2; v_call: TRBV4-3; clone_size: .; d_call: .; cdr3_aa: CASSQDQRDLLPCNYGYTF; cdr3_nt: TGCGCCAGCAGCCAAGACCAAAGGGACCTCCTCCCATGTAACTATGGCTACACCTTC
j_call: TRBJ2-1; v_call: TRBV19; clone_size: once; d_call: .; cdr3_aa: CASSIMQGYNEQFF; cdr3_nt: TGTGCCAGTAGTATTATGCAGGGATACAATGAGCAGTTCTTC
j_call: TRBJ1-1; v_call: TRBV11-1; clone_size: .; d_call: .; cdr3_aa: CASSFGGAGTEAFF; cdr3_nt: TGTGCCAGCAGCTTCGGGGGGGCGGGCACTGAAGCTTTCTTT
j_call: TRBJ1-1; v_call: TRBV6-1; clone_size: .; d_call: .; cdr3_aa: CASSDSGEDGAFF; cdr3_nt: TGTGCCAGCAGTGACTCAGGGGAGGATGGGGCTTTCTTT
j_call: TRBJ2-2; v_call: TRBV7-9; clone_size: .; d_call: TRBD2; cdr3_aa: CASSPGTSSRGELFF; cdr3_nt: TGTGCCAGCAGCCCCGGGACTAGCAGTCGCGGGGAGCTGTTTTTT
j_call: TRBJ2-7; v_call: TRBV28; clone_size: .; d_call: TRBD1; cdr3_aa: CACRTGDYEQYF; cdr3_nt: TGTGCCTGCCGGACAGGCGACTACGAGCAGTACTTC
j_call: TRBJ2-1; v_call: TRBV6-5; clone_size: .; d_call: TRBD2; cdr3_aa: CASRTTSGRLGEQFF; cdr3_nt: TGTGCCAGCAGGACGACTAGCGGGAGATTGGGTGAGCAGTTCTTC
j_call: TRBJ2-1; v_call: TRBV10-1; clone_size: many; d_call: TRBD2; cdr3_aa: CASRAGGGNEQFF; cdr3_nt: TGCGCCAGCAGAGCGGGAGGTGGCAATGAGCAGTTCTTC
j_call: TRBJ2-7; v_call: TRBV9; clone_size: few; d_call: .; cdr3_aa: CASSVRWEAYEQYF; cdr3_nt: TGTGCCAGCAGCGTGAGATGGGAGGCCTACGAGCAGTACTTC
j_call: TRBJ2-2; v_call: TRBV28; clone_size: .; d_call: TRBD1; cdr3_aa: CASSSQRGRWGRGGELFF; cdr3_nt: TGTGCCAGCAGCTCCCAGAGGGGGCGCTGGGGGCGTGGCGGGGAGCTGTTTTTT
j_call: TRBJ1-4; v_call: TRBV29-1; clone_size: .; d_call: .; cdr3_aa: CSVDKDGTNEKLFF; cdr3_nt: TGCAGCGTTGACAAGGACGGGACTAATGAAAAACTGTTTTTT
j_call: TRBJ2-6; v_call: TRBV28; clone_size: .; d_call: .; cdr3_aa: CASSLRLAGANVLTF; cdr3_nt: TGTGCCAGCAGTCTCCGACTAGCTGGGGCCAACGTCCTGACTTTC
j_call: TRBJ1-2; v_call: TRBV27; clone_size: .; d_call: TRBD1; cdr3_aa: CASRRTGGDYGYTF; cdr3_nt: TGTGCCAGCAGGCGGACAGGGGGCGACTATGGCTACACCTTC
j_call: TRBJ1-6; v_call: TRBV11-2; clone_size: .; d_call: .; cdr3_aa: CASSLERIYSPLHF; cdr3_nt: TGTGCCAGCAGCTTAGAACGGATTTATTCACCCCTCCACTTT